The 27 T cell receptor beta chains below were found in one sample sequenced in a study of cytomegalovirus exposure and HLA in healthy donors. 60 Vbeta and 13 Jbeta primers were used in PCR. Method: immunoSEQ multiplex PCR; TCRdb's copy keeps in-frame clones and lacks some. The sample holds about 200,000 clones; around 73% are singletons and the top ten take 3% to 4%. Sequencing input: PBMCs. The source of these receptors is a male donor in good health and CMV-seronegative.

The chain couples TRBV9 to TRBJ2-5, with 12 bases identical to TRBD2. The CDR3 has 15 amino acids. From germline, CDR1 is SGDLS and CDR2 YYNGEE. Trimming cost V 0 bases and J 4 bases; bases outside gene matches: 1. The CDR3 loop is CASSVEGLAGETQYF. The CDR3 DNA reads TGTGCCAGCAGCGTAGAGGGACTAGCGGGAGAGACCCAGTACTTC.

This clone was detected only a few times. This chain connects TRBV7-6 to TRBJ1-1; D unresolved. The CDR3 runs to 15 residues. Germline CDR1 SGHVS, CDR2 FNYEAQ. Trimming cost V 1 base and J 0 bases, with 9 bases left between them. DNA for the CDR3: TGTGCCAGCAGCTTAGACGGGTCCATGAACACTGAAGCTTTCTTT. It is translated as CASSLDGSMNTEAFF.

This chain uses TRBV6-6 with TRBJ1-5, with D uncertain. The CDR3 is 13 amino acids. Per germline, CDR1 MNHNY and CDR2 SVGAGI (reference sequence). V was cut by 4 bases and J by 6 bases, with 10 bases left in between. The CDR3 region is CASSFRGSQPQHF. DNA for the CDR3: TGTGCCAGCAGTTTCAGAGGGAGTCAGCCCCAGCATTTT.

J is TRBJ1-1 and V is TRBV5-8; D may be TRBD1 (5 bases). Trimming removed 1 base at V and 11 bases at J, with 6 bases between. The CDR3 covers 10 residues. The V gene's germline CDR1 is SGHTS and CDR2 YDEGEE. CDR3 coding DNA: TGTGCCAGCAGCTTGTCAGGGGCTTTCTTT. Protein product: CASSLSGAFF.

The chain recombines TRBV7-9 with TRBJ2-2; D remains ambiguous. This CDR3 is 14 amino acids long. Trimming shortened V by 3 bases and J by 0 bases, and 5 bases separated the two germline ends. Germline V gene sequence: CDR1 SEHNR, CDR2 FQNEAQ (reference sequence). The CDR3 bases are TGTGCCAGCAGCTTGTACTCGAACACCGGGGAGCTGTTTTTT. It codes for CASSLYSNTGELFF.

The gene calls are TRBV5-4 and TRBJ1-2; possibly TRBD1 for D (5 bases). The germline V gene has CDR1 SGHNT and CDR2 YYREEE (reference sequence). CDR3 length equals 11 residues. The V gene lost 1 base and the J gene lost 8 bases, with 6 bases spanning the gap. The CDR3: CASSLRGGYTF. The CDR3 bases are TGTGCCAGCAGCTTGAGGGGCGGCTACACCTTC.

The chain links TRBV7-2 to TRBJ2-7, with 7 nucleotides matching TRBD2. Unmatched junction bases numbered 7, after V lost 1 base and J lost 4 bases. The CDR3 totals 15 residues. The germline gives CDR1 SGHTA, CDR2 FQGNSA. As DNA, the CDR3 is TGTGCCAGCAGCTTAGACGGGGGAGGGCCTTACGAGCAGTACTTC. This gives the protein CASSLDGGGPYEQYF.

About this clone: A read error may produce the germline difference seen at one junction end. CDR3 sequence (DNA): TGTTCCAGCAGCGTTTCACAGGGGATCTTTGAAAAACTGTTTTTT. This sequence encodes CSSSVSQGIFEKLFF. The chain employs TRBV7-9 and TRBJ1-4; 7 bases fit TRBD1. The CDR3 is 15 residues long. Germline V gives CDR1 SEHNR, CDR2 FQNEAQ (reference sequence).

This chain joins TRBV6-1 and TRBJ2-3; TRBD1 aligns across 8 bases. Germline V CDR1 and CDR2: MNHNS, SASEGT. J lost 2 bases, V lost 4 bases, and 5 bases had no gene match. CDR3 size: 15 residues. CDR3 in DNA: TGTGCCAGCAGTGGGGGACAGGTATACACAGATACGCAGTATTTT. Translation gives CASSGGQVYTDTQYF.

The chain is built from TRBV7-3 and TRBJ2-1; the D gene is possibly TRBD1 (6 bases). Looked up from germline, CDR1 is SGHTA and CDR2 is FQGTGA. This CDR3 has 13 residues. The V end lost 6 bases, the J end lost 1 base, and 7 bases lay between the germline ends. The CDR3 DNA reads as TGTGCCAGCAGACAGGGTTCCTACAATGAGCAGTTCTTC. Translated, it gives CASRQGSYNEQFF.

V usage is TRBV7-3 and J usage is TRBJ2-1; the match to TRBD2 covers 12 bases. CDR3 length: 14 amino acids. CDR1 and CDR2 from the germline V gene are SGHTA and FQGTGA. With 6 bases clipped from V and 9 bases from J, the junction kept 6 bases outside the gene matches. The CDR3 region is CASSRLAGVGEQFF. The CDR3 region has the DNA TGTGCCAGCAGTAGACTAGCGGGAGTGGGTGAGCAGTTCTTC.

This chain connects TRBV5-6 to TRBJ2-5; 11 positions match TRBD1. V lost 2 bases to trimming and J lost 4 bases; unmatched junction nucleotides: 4. The CDR3 is made up of 15 amino acids. The germline gives CDR1 SGHDT, CDR2 YYEEEE. The CDR3 coding sequence is TGTGCCAGCAGCTTTGAGGGACAGGGGGGAGAGACCCAGTACTTC. It specifies CASSFEGQGGETQYF.

This sequence joins TRBV4-1 and TRBJ1-4; D perhaps matches TRBD1 (5 bases). V shed 2 bases and J shed 8 bases, with 15 bases lying between them. The CDR3 is made up of 15 amino acids. In germline, CDR1 is MGHRA, CDR2 YSYEKL. The CDR3 spells CASSQQGGLFEKLFF. The CDR3 nucleotides are TGCGCCAGCAGCCAACAGGGCGGTCTTTTCGAAAAACTGTTTTTT.

The chain has TRBV4-1 and TRBJ2-7; no firm D call. The CDR3 is 13 amino acids. V lost 3 bases, J lost 2 bases, and 8 bases lay in between. In germline, CDR1 is MGHRA, CDR2 YSYEKL. The CDR3 sequence is CASSHRRAYEQYF. In nucleotides, the CDR3 is TGCGCCAGCAGCCATCGAAGAGCCTACGAGCAGTACTTC.

This clone was recorded a few times. This rearrangement joins TRBV5-4 to TRBJ2-7, with 7 bases aligning to TRBD1. Per germline, CDR1 SGHNT and CDR2 YYREEE (reference sequence). The CDR3 runs 15 residues. J was trimmed by 4 bases and V by 4 bases; bases with no gene match: 11. The CDR3 sequence: CASSRTGAVTYEQYF. The CDR3 nucleotides read TGTGCCAGCAGCCGTACAGGGGCCGTGACGTACGAGCAGTACTTC.

Only one count was recorded for this clone. The chain is built from TRBV6-5 and TRBJ2-1; a weak D match, TRBD2 (5 bases). Between the trimmed V and J ends, which lost 4 bases and 0 bases, there was a span of 10 bases. The CDR3 length is 15 residues. CDR1 and CDR2 from the germline V gene are MNHEY and SVGAGI. This CDR3 reads CASSLERPSYNEQFF. In nucleotides, the CDR3 is TGTGCCAGCAGTTTGGAGCGGCCCTCCTACAATGAGCAGTTCTTC.

V is TRBV11-2 and J is TRBJ2-1, with 9 positions matching TRBD2. Germline loops: CDR1 SGHAT, CDR2 FQNNGV. V gave up 5 bases and J gave up 6 bases; unmatched junction bases: 11. This CDR3 region has 16 residues. In DNA form, the CDR3 reads TGTGCCAGCAGCCCGTCCCTAGCGGGAATCGCCAATGAGCAGTTCTTC. This codes for CASSPSLAGIANEQFF. Full variable domain (rest looked up from reference TRBV11-2 and TRBJ2-1): EAGVAQSPRYKIIEKRQSVAFWCNPISGHATLYWYQQILGQGPKLLIQFQNNGVVDDSQLPKDRFSAERLKGVDSTLKIQPAKLEDSAVYLCASSPSLAGIANEQFFGPGTRLTVL.

This sequence joins TRBV7-9 and TRBJ1-4, with a weak D call TRBD1 (5 bases). Looked up from germline, CDR1 is SEHNR and CDR2 is FQNEAQ (reference sequence). The CDR3 covers 12 residues. V gave up 10 bases and J gave up 4 bases, with 10 bases separating them. For the CDR3, the DNA is TGTGCCACCCGGGGGGTTAATGAAAAACTGTTTTTT. This codes for CATRGVNEKLFF. Filled out from reference TRBV7-9 and TRBJ1-4, the complete variable domain reads DTGVSQNPRHKITKRGQNVTFRCDPISEHNRLYWYRQTLGQGPEFLTYFQNEAQLEKSRLLSDRFSAERPKGSFSTLEIQRTEQGDSAMYLCATRGVNEKLFFGSGTQLSVL.

The chain joins TRBV5-4 to TRBJ2-3; 7 bases are a match to TRBD1. V dropped 5 bases and J dropped 3; count of bases not matched to a gene: 15. From germline, CDR1 is SGHNT and CDR2 YYREEE (reference sequence). CDR3 length: 17 residues. DNA of the CDR3: TGTGCCAGCAGGCGCCAACAGGGGTTCGCTCAAACAGATACGCAGTATTTT. It is translated as CASRRQQGFAQTDTQYF.

Written as DNA, the CDR3 is TGTGCCAGCAGCGTTGGGGGAGGCGAAGAGACCCAGTACTTC. This gives the protein CASSVGGGEETQYF. The chain joins TRBV9 to TRBJ2-5, with D perhaps matching TRBD2 (6 bases). CDR3 size: 14 residues. V dropped 2 bases and J dropped 3 bases, with 11 bases sitting between them. Germline V CDR1 and CDR2: SGDLS, YYNGEE.

The rearrangement links TRBV27 to TRBJ2-1; D is uncertain. CDR3 length: 11 amino acids. The V end was cut by 6 bases, the J end by 10 bases, with 10 bases between. Looked up from germline, CDR1 is MNHEY and CDR2 is SMNVEV (reference sequence). In nucleotides, the CDR3 is TGTGCCAGCAGCCCGCGGTGGGAGCAGTTCTTC. It is translated as CASSPRWEQFF.

The V gene is TRBV29-1, the J gene TRBJ2-7, with D hard to call. Germline values: CDR1 SQVTM, CDR2 ANQGSEA. V lost 5 bases and J lost 5, with 10 bases in between. The CDR3 contains 11 residues. In DNA, the CDR3 is TGCAGCGTTTGGCGGCCGGACGAGCAGTACTTC. Translation gives CSVWRPDEQYF.

The genes are TRBV19 and TRBJ2-5; the match to TRBD2 covers 8 bases. V lost 3 bases and J lost 7; bases outside the gene matches: 7. Germline V gene data show CDR1 as LNHDA and CDR2 as SQIVND (reference sequence). The CDR3 covers 14 residues. The CDR3 sequence: CASSIGGRMGTQYF. CDR3 nucleotide sequence: TGTGCCAGTAGTATCGGCGGGAGGATGGGGACCCAGTACTTC.

The rearrangement joins TRBV18 to TRBJ1-2, with D possibly being TRBD1 (6 bases). CDR3 length: 15 residues. Germline CDR1 and CDR2: KGHSH and LQKENI. Between the trimmed V and J ends, which lost 1 base and 0 bases, there was a span of 9 bases. CDR3 loop: CASSPRKGANYGYTF. In DNA form, the CDR3 reads TGTGCCAGCTCACCACGGAAGGGGGCTAACTATGGCTACACCTTC.

This clone was counted between two and nine times. The V call is TRBV7-9, the J call TRBJ2-1; D may be TRBD2 (6 bases). V gave up 7 bases and J gave up 1 base, with 20 bases separating them. The CDR3 consists of 17 residues. Germline assignment: CDR1 SEHNR and CDR2 FQNEAQ (reference sequence). The CDR3 protein is CASTHPLLAGSYNEQFF. For the CDR3, the DNA is TGTGCCAGCACCCACCCCCTCCTCGCGGGATCCTACAATGAGCAGTTCTTC.

The rearrangement uses TRBV7-9 and TRBJ2-3, with D possibly being TRBD2 (5 bases). V lost 3 bases to trimming and J lost 5 bases, with 12 bases between them. CDR1 is SEHNR and CDR2 is FQNEAQ in the germline V gene (reference sequence). This CDR3 spans 14 amino acids. The CDR3 region has the DNA TGTGCCAGCAGCTTGTCGCAGGCGGGAGATACGCAGTATTTT. It translates to CASSLSQAGDTQYF.

The V gene is TRBV5-1, the J gene TRBJ2-2; TRBD2 matches 15 bases. The ends lost 4 bases at V and 7 bases at J; junction bases unmatched: 8. This CDR3 has 17 amino acids. Looked up from germline, CDR1 is SGHRS and CDR2 is YFSETQ. CDR3 sequence reads: CASSLGTSGRFGGELFF. The CDR3 coding sequence is TGCGCCAGCAGCCTCGGGACTAGCGGGAGGTTCGGCGGGGAGCTGTTTTTT.